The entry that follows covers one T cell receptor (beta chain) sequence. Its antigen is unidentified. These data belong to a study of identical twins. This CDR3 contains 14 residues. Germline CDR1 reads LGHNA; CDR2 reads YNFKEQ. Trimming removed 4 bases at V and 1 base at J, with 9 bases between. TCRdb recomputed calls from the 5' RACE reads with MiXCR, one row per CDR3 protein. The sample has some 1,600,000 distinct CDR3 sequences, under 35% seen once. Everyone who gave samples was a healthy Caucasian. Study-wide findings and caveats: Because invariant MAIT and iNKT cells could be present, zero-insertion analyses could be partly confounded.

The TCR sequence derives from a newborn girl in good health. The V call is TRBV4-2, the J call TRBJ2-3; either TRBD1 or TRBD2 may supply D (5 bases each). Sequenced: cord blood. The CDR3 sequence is CASSREGRTDTQYF. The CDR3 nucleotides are TGTGCCAGCAGCCGCGAGGGACGCACAGATACGCAGTATTTT.